This TCR beta chain comes out of a study of Graves' ophthalmopathy and Graves' hyperthyroidism. Study summary: In this cohort's terms, stable hyperthyroidism meant no ophthalmopathy by 18 months of follow-up.

Hyperthyroidism patients, all newly diagnosed, had under 2 months' duration and ages of 18 to 65. Trimming pared 9 bases from V and 4 bases from J, leaving 21 bases between. Germline CDR1 is SNHLY and CDR2 is FYNNEI. This CDR3 comprises 15 residues. TCR beta CDR3 regions were amplified from RNA transcripts. The authors performed first-round RT-PCR with HTBI primers and then a second-round multiplex PCR. TCRdb re-called the multiplex PCR reads through MiXCR, storing one row per CDR3 protein. The sample contains over a million distinct CDR3 sequences, less than 45% of which appear only once. This clonotype was detected once. This may stem from a read error, because a much larger clone lies one nucleotide away.

This sequence originates from an adult man with Graves' hyperthyroidism. The V call is TRBV2, the J call TRBJ1-1; D not resolved. The sample comprised peripheral blood or thyroid tissue (not recorded which). The CDR3 DNA reads as TGTGCCAGTAGTATGGGTCCACAGCCCCTCACTGAAGCTTTCTTT. It is translated as CASSMGPQPLTEAFF. Full variable domain (outside the CDR3, taken from reference TRBV2 and TRBJ1-1): EPEVTQTPSHQVTQMGQEVILRCVPISNHLYFYWYRQILGQKVEFLVSFYNNEISEKSEIFDDQFSVERPDGSNFTLKIRSTKLEDSAMYFCASSMGPQPLTEAFFGQGTRLTVV.